Below, 7 T cell receptor beta chains from the same sample are listed, as sequenced in a study of post-analysis software for immune sequencing data. Tagging with unique molecular identifiers was a feature of the TCR beta cDNA libraries. TCRdb recomputed calls from the PCR reads with MiXCR, one row per CDR3 protein. The table includes about 770,000 distinct CDR3 sequences, roughly 50% detected once. Study-wide results and limits: Patients carried roughly 5 TRBV segments more frequently than controls did, and TRBV5-6, TRBV5-1 and TRBV20-1 were among them.

No antigens are known for them. The sequenced sample was blood. These receptors came from a girl aged 10-17 years with multiple sclerosis.

The table lists this clonotype with a few counts. The chain employs TRBV6-6 and TRBJ2-3; 7 bases line up with TRBD2. The trim removed 2 bases at V and 0 bases at J, leaving 5 bases unmatched. The CDR3 covers 16 residues. The germline CDR1 and CDR2 sequences are MNHNY and SVGAGI (reference sequence). In DNA, the CDR3 is TGTGCCAGCAGTTACCGACTAGCCGAAAGCACAGATACGCAGTATTTT. It yields the protein CASSYRLAESTDTQYF.

This clonotype turned up a few times. The rearrangement uses TRBV7-6 and TRBJ2-5; TRBD2 might be the D (5 bases). Trimming shortened V by 6 bases and J by 2 bases, and 16 bases separated the two germline ends. Per the germline V gene, CDR1 is SGHVS and CDR2 is FNYEAQ. The CDR3 has 15 amino acids. The CDR3 coding sequence is TGTGCCAGCAGTCCTATTAGCGTACCACAAGAGACCCAGTACTTC. Amino acids: CASSPISVPQETQYF.

This clonotype was counted only a few times. This chain uses TRBV4-3 with TRBJ2-1; 9 bases align to TRBD1. The CDR3 sequence is 19 residues long. Germline CDR1 LGHNA, CDR2 YSLEER. Trimming removed 0 bases from V and 0 bases from J; junction bases left unmatched: 9. The DNA of the CDR3 is TGCGCCAGCAGCCAAGAATTTACGGGGACAGGGAGCTCCTACAATGAGCAGTTCTTC. Protein: CASSQEFTGTGSSYNEQFF.

CDR3 in amino acids: CASSLAPQQSNYGYTF. The CDR3 DNA sequence: TGTGCCAGCAGTTTAGCTCCCCAGCAATCTAACTATGGCTACACCTTC. This chain links TRBV12-3 or TRBV12-4 with TRBJ1-2; no clear D gene. Trimming pared 0 bases from V and 0 bases from J, leaving 11 bases between. This CDR3 is 16 amino acids long.

This clonotype came up once. The chain is built from TRBV12-3 or TRBV12-4 and TRBJ2-5; 8 nucleotides line up with TRBD2. The CDR3 consists of 16 residues. V was pared by 3 bases and J by 2 bases, with 8 bases of the junction left unmatched. CDR3 coding DNA: TGTGCCAGCAGTTTTAGACTACTAGCGGATCAAGAGACCCAGTACTTC. It encodes CASSFRLLADQETQYF.

The gene calls are TRBV29-1 and TRBJ2-6; 7 nucleotides line up with TRBD1. Germline V gene data show CDR1 as SQVTM and CDR2 as ANQGSEA. V shed 4 bases and J 0 bases; nucleotides not matched to a gene: 6. The CDR3 is made up of 16 amino acids. The CDR3 DNA reads as TGCAGCGTTGGCGACAGGGCCGGCTCTGGGGCCAACGTCCTGACTTTC. Translating gives CSVGDRAGSGANVLTF.

J is TRBJ2-7 and V is TRBV4-3; TRBD1 is a possible D gene (5 bases). The CDR3 totals 16 residues. Germline V CDR1 and CDR2: LGHNA, YSLEER. V gave up 0 bases and J gave up 0 bases, with 12 bases separating them. The CDR3 coding sequence is TGCGCCAGCAGCCAAGATGTGGCAGGGAACTCCTACGAGCAGTACTTC. Amino acid sequence: CASSQDVAGNSYEQYF.